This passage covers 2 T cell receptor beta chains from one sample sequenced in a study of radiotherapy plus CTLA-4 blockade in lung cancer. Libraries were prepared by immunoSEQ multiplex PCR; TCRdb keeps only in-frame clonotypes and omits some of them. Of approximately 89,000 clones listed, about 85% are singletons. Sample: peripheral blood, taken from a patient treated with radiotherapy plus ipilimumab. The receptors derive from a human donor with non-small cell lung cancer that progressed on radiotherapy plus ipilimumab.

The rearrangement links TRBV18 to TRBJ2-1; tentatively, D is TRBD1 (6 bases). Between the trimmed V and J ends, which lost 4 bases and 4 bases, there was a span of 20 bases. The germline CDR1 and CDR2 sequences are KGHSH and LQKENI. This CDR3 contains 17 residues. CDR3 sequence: CASSRPQGNGPYNEQFF. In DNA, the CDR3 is TGTGCCAGCTCACGACCACAGGGAAACGGACCGTACAATGAGCAGTTCTTC.

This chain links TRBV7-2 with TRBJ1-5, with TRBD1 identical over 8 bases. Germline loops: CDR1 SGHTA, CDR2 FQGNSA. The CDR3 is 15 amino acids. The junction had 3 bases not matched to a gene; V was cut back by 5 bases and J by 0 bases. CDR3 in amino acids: CASSTTGDSNQPQHF. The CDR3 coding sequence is TGTGCCAGCAGCACGACAGGGGATAGCAATCAGCCCCAGCATTTT.